The 28 T cell receptor beta chains in this list originate from one sample, sequenced in a study of cytomegalovirus exposure and HLA in healthy donors. PCR primers comprised 60 Vbeta and 13 Jbeta primers. The data were produced by immunoSEQ multiplex PCR, yet TCRdb's version contains in-frame clones alone and is incomplete. The sample shows around 200,000 clones, around 80% of them seen only once. The sample consisted of PBMCs. These TCRs come from a man aged 35 to 55 in good health and CMV-seropositive.

This clone was picked up a small number of times. This chain joins TRBV11-2 and TRBJ2-1; 11 nucleotides align to TRBD2. The germline gives CDR1 SGHAT, CDR2 FQNNGV. V shed 1 base, J shed 7 bases, and the junction held 3 bases outside the gene matches. This CDR3 has 15 residues. The CDR3 DNA sequence: TGTGCCAGCAGCTTAGCACTAGCGGGAGTAAATGAGCAGTTCTTC. Translating it yields CASSLALAGVNEQFF.

This clone was detected a few times. V usage is TRBV19 and J usage is TRBJ2-7; unclear D gene. CDR1 and CDR2 from the germline V gene are LNHDA and SQIVND (reference sequence). The CDR3 totals 13 residues. The V end was cut by 1 base, the J end by 3 bases, with 7 bases between. Here the CDR3 reads CASSIGPDYEQYF. The DNA for the CDR3 is TGTGCCAGTAGTATAGGTCCAGACTACGAGCAGTACTTC. The whole variable domain, remainder taken from reference TRBV19 and TRBJ2-7, is DGGITQSPKYLFRKEGQNVTLSCEQNLNHDAMYWYRQDPGQGLRLIYYSQIVNDFQKGDIAEGYSVSREKKESFPLTVTSAQKNPTAFYLCASSIGPDYEQYFGPGTRLTVT.

V is TRBV5-1 and J is TRBJ2-1; tentative D call: TRBD2 (6 bases). The germline V gene encodes CDR1 SGHRS and CDR2 YFSETQ. The CDR3 runs 16 residues. Trimming removed 0 bases at V and 9 bases at J, with 19 bases between. The DNA for the CDR3 is TGCGCCAGCAGCTTGGCCGCCCATGCGGGAAGGAGTGAGCAGTTCTTC. This codes for CASSLAAHAGRSEQFF.

The chain is built from TRBV18 and TRBJ1-5; TRBD1 is a possible D gene (6 bases). This CDR3 has 14 amino acids. Trimming shortened V by 4 bases and J by 6 bases, and 13 bases separated the two germline ends. Germline V gene data show CDR1 as KGHSH and CDR2 as LQKENI. The CDR3, as DNA: TGTGCCAGCTCACGCGGCCAGGACAGTCAGCCCCAGCATTTT. It yields the protein CASSRGQDSQPQHF. Supplemented by reference TRBV18 and TRBJ1-5, the full variable domain reads NAGVMQNPRHLVRRRGQEARLRCSPMKGHSHVYWYRQLPEEGLKFMVYLQKENIIDESGMPKERFSAEFPKEGPSILRIQQVVRGDSAAYFCASSRGQDSQPQHFGDGTRLSIL.

The J gene is TRBJ1-5, the V gene TRBV27, with D unclear. V was cut by 3 bases and J by 2 bases, with 11 bases left in between. The germline gives CDR1 MNHEY, CDR2 SMNVEV (reference sequence). The length of the CDR3 is 15 residues. CDR3 nucleotide sequence: TGTGCCAGCAGTTTGGGTTGGGGAGGCAATCAGCCCCAGCATTTT. Translated: CASSLGWGGNQPQHF.

The gene calls are TRBV25-1 and TRBJ2-2; perhaps TRBD1 as D (6 bases). The CDR3 is 15 amino acids. Germline values: CDR1 MGHDK, CDR2 SYGVNS. The germline V and J ends were trimmed by 4 bases and 5 bases, with 14 bases remaining between them. The CDR3: CASSVAGTPTGELFF. In DNA, the CDR3 is TGTGCCAGCAGTGTAGCCGGGACACCGACCGGGGAGCTGTTTTTT.

CDR3 bases: TGTGCCAGCAGCTCCCTGGGCGGGAGCGCCGGGGAGCTGTTTTTT. Translating it yields CASSSLGGSAGELFF. The V gene is TRBV9, the J gene TRBJ2-2; 7 bases are shared with TRBD2. V trimming: 4 bases; J trimming: 6 bases; junction bases outside the gene matches: 9. The CDR3 runs 15 residues. Per germline, CDR1 SGDLS and CDR2 YYNGEE. Combining the CDR3 with reference TRBV9 and TRBJ2-2 gives the whole variable domain DSGVTQTPKHLITATGQRVTLRCSPRSGDLSVYWYQQSLDQGLQFLIQYYNGEERAKGNILERFSAQQFPDLHSELNLSSLELGDSALYFCASSSLGGSAGELFFGEGSRLTVL.

J is TRBJ2-5 and V is TRBV19, with 8 bases aligning to TRBD1. The germline V gene encodes CDR1 LNHDA and CDR2 SQIVND (reference sequence). This CDR3 comprises 14 residues. The junction had 7 bases not matched to a gene; V was cut back by 5 bases and J by 5 bases. The CDR3 spells CASSAQGALETQYF. DNA of the CDR3: TGTGCCAGTAGTGCGCAGGGGGCATTGGAGACCCAGTACTTC. Full variable domain (remainder filled in from reference TRBV19 and TRBJ2-5): DGGITQSPKYLFRKEGQNVTLSCEQNLNHDAMYWYRQDPGQGLRLIYYSQIVNDFQKGDIAEGYSVSREKKESFPLTVTSAQKNPTAFYLCASSAQGALETQYFGPGTRLLVL.

The chain is built from TRBV7-6 and TRBJ2-6; no definite D call. Germline CDR1 and CDR2: SGHVS and FNYEAQ. The CDR3 extends over 15 amino acids. V was trimmed by 2 bases and J by 3 bases, leaving 8 bases between them. DNA of the CDR3: TGTGCCAGCAGCTTAAATGGAGTTGGGGCCAACGTCCTGACTTTC. As protein: CASSLNGVGANVLTF.

The chain has TRBV5-1 and TRBJ2-1, with 8 bases fitting TRBD2. The CDR3 has 15 amino acids. Germline V lookup: CDR1 SGHRS, CDR2 YFSETQ. After removal of 7 bases from V and 0 bases from J, the junction contained 6 bases not matched to a gene. CDR3 sequence: CASRPSGGSYNEQFF. The CDR3 coding sequence is TGCGCCAGCCGTCCCAGCGGGGGCTCCTACAATGAGCAGTTCTTC.

In this sample, this clone turned up a few times. The rearrangement links TRBV10-1 to TRBJ2-1; perhaps TRBD1 as D (6 bases). V gave up 6 bases and J gave up 6 bases, with 18 bases separating them. CDR1 is WNHNN, CDR2 SYGVQD, per germline (reference sequence). CDR3 length equals 15 residues. The chain's CDR3 is CASSVFDRPINEQFF. The CDR3 bases are TGCGCCAGCAGCGTATTTGACAGGCCGATCAATGAGCAGTTCTTC.

The chain uses TRBV11-2 and TRBJ2-3; D remains ambiguous. The CDR3 contains 15 residues. V lost 5 bases and J lost 4, with 16 bases in between. Germline V CDR1 and CDR2: SGHAT, FQNNGV. This CDR3 reads CASSRGATLADTQYF. CDR3 in DNA: TGTGCCAGCAGCCGAGGTGCGACTCTGGCAGATACGCAGTATTTT.

This clone occurred a few times. This sequence joins TRBV5-6 and TRBJ1-4, with D hard to call. The CDR3 loop spans 14 amino acids. Trimming removed 2 bases from V and 8 bases from J, with 13 bases in between. From germline, CDR1 is SGHDT and CDR2 YYEEEE. The CDR3 region has the DNA TGTGCCAGCAGCTTTTTGGAAAGGAGGGAAAAACTGTTTTTT. Encoded protein: CASSFLERREKLFF.

The chain recombines TRBV30 with TRBJ1-4, with D maybe TRBD1 (5 bases). The V end lost 0 bases, the J end lost 5 bases, and 28 bases lay between the germline ends. From germline, CDR1 is GTSNPN and CDR2 SVGIG (reference sequence). This CDR3 region has 20 residues. The CDR3 reads CAWSVKGVGGRQSANEKLFF. In DNA, the CDR3 is TGTGCCTGGAGTGTAAAAGGAGTGGGGGGACGCCAATCGGCGAATGAAAAACTGTTTTTT.

This rearrangement joins TRBV6-1 to TRBJ2-1, with D unresolved. Germline V gives CDR1 MNHNS, CDR2 SASEGT. V was trimmed by 7 bases and J by 6 bases, leaving 7 bases between them. CDR3 length: 11 residues. CDR3 nucleotide sequence: TGTGCCAGCAAGGAGTTCAATGAGCAGTTCTTC. Its protein is CASKEFNEQFF.

This clone was counted a few times. The chain carries TRBV29-1 and TRBJ2-1; 7 positions match TRBD2. V trimming: 7 bases; J trimming: 7 bases; junction bases outside the gene matches: 7. Germline CDR1 and CDR2: SQVTM and ANQGSEA. The CDR3 totals 12 residues. The CDR3 DNA is TGCAGCGCGGGGGGAGGGAGGAATGAGCAGTTCTTC. It translates to CSAGGGRNEQFF.

The rearrangement links TRBV6-4 to TRBJ2-1, with a weak D call TRBD2 (7 bases). This CDR3 has 15 amino acids. Trimming removed 3 bases from V and 6 bases from J, with 15 bases in between. The germline V gene encodes CDR1 MRHNA and CDR2 SNTAGT. In nucleotides, the CDR3 is TGTGCCAGCAGTGAAGGACCTCGGGGGGCCAATGAGCAGTTCTTC. Translated: CASSEGPRGANEQFF.

V gene TRBV6-1 combines with J gene TRBJ1-1, with D perhaps TRBD1 (6 bases). The germline V gene has CDR1 MNHNS and CDR2 SASEGT. V lost 1 base to trimming and J lost 6 bases, with 12 bases between them. CDR3 length: 14 amino acids. In nucleotides, the CDR3 is TGTGCCAGCAGTGAAGACAGGGTCTTGGCTGAAGCTTTCTTT. The encoded protein is CASSEDRVLAEAFF.

This clone was seen a few times. The rearrangement joins TRBV6-1 to TRBJ2-4; 12 bases fit TRBD2. The CDR3 runs 14 residues. The ends lost 6 bases at V and 4 bases at J; junction bases unmatched: 1. The germline V gene has CDR1 MNHNS and CDR2 SASEGT. CDR3 nucleotides: TGTGCCAGCAGGCTAGCGGGAGGGAAAAACATTCAGTACTTC. Protein product: CASRLAGGKNIQYF.

This chain uses TRBV5-6 with TRBJ2-7; 9 bases map to TRBD1. The V gene end was trimmed by 9 bases and the J gene end by 2 bases; junction bases not matched to a gene: 12. The CDR3 is 15 residues long. Germline V gene lookup returns CDR1 SGHDT and CDR2 YYEEEE. DNA for the CDR3: TGTGCCACCCGAAACCGGGACAGGGCTACCTACGAGCAGTACTTC. Encoded protein: CATRNRDRATYEQYF.

The chain employs TRBV7-6 and TRBJ2-1; TRBD2 matches 13 bases. Germline values: CDR1 SGHVS, CDR2 FNYEAQ. The CDR3 contains 18 residues. Trimming removed 5 bases from V and 4 bases from J; junction bases left unmatched: 11. In nucleotides, the CDR3 is TGTGCCAGCAGCCGCGGACTAGCGGGAGCTAGCCGTTACAATGAGCAGTTCTTC. This translates into CASSRGLAGASRYNEQFF. The full variable domain, with the rest looked up from reference TRBV7-6 and TRBJ2-1, is GAGVSQSPRYKVTKRGQDVALRCDPISGHVSLYWYRQALGQGPEFLTYFNYEAQQDKSGLPNDRFSAERPEGSISTLTIQRTEQRDSAMYRCASSRGLAGASRYNEQFFGPGTRLTVL.

The V and J genes are TRBV27 and TRBJ2-7, with 10 bases matching TRBD1. J was trimmed by 3 bases and V by 7 bases; bases with no gene match: 3. CDR3 length: 13 amino acids. Germline V lookup: CDR1 MNHEY, CDR2 SMNVEV (reference sequence). The CDR3 DNA reads TGTGCCAGCACCGGGACAGGGGTCTACGAGCAGTACTTC. Amino acids: CASTGTGVYEQYF.

The chain couples TRBV2 to TRBJ1-1, with a tentative D call TRBD1 (5 bases). Germline loops: CDR1 SNHLY, CDR2 FYNNEI. This CDR3 comprises 15 residues. The ends were cut back, 0 bases at V and 5 bases at J, with 13 bases in the middle. The CDR3 loop reads CASSEAGRGRTEAFF. The CDR3 bases are TGTGCCAGCAGTGAAGCTGGGAGGGGAAGGACTGAAGCTTTCTTT.

This chain uses TRBV28 with TRBJ1-1; D is perhaps TRBD1 (6 bases). Germline V gene sequence: CDR1 MDHEN, CDR2 SYDVKM. V was shortened by 4 bases and J by 0 bases, with 18 bases between the two germline ends. The CDR3 extends over 17 amino acids. For the CDR3, the DNA is TGTGCCAGCAGTTCATTCCTCAGCAGGGACATGAACACTGAAGCTTTCTTT. Residues: CASSSFLSRDMNTEAFF. The full variable domain, in which reference TRBV28 and TRBJ1-1 provide the parts outside the CDR3, is DVKVTQSSRYLVKRTGEKVFLECVQDMDHENMFWYRQDPGLGLRLIYFSYDVKMKEKGDIPEGYSVSREKKERFSLILESASTNQTSMYLCASSSFLSRDMNTEAFFGQGTRLTVV.

V usage is TRBV10-1 and J usage is TRBJ2-5; TRBD2 agrees at 9 bases. V dropped 3 bases and J dropped 5; count of bases not matched to a gene: 7. This CDR3 region has 15 residues. Germline assignment: CDR1 WNHNN and CDR2 SYGVQD (reference sequence). As DNA, the CDR3 is TGCGCCAGCAGTGAAGGTAGCGGGAGATGGGAGACCCAGTACTTC. This translates into CASSEGSGRWETQYF.

The chain has TRBV5-1 and TRBJ1-2; 7 bases match TRBD1. V lost 0 bases and J lost 7; bases outside the gene matches: 9. Germline values: CDR1 SGHRS, CDR2 YFSETQ. The CDR3 loop spans 15 amino acids. The chain's CDR3 is CASSLGDRVSGGYTF. As DNA, the CDR3 is TGCGCCAGCAGCTTGGGTGACAGGGTAAGCGGTGGCTACACCTTC.

This sequence joins TRBV19 and TRBJ1-5; weak D call: TRBD1 (5 bases). The length of the CDR3 is 14 residues. V lost 3 bases to trimming and J lost 4 bases, with 10 bases between them. Germline V CDR1 and CDR2: LNHDA, SQIVND (reference sequence). CDR3 amino acids: CASSIQGFNQPQHF. Written as DNA, the CDR3 is TGTGCCAGTAGTATCCAGGGCTTTAATCAGCCCCAGCATTTT.

This chain joins TRBV30 and TRBJ1-3; TRBD1 might be the D (5 bases). Trimming took 3 bases from V and 0 from J, leaving 15 bases between them. This CDR3 comprises 16 residues. Germline loops: CDR1 GTSNPN, CDR2 SVGIG (reference sequence). The CDR3 sequence is CAWRSVGQSSGNTIYF. In DNA, the CDR3 is TGTGCCTGGAGGTCGGTCGGACAAAGCTCTGGAAACACCATATATTTT.